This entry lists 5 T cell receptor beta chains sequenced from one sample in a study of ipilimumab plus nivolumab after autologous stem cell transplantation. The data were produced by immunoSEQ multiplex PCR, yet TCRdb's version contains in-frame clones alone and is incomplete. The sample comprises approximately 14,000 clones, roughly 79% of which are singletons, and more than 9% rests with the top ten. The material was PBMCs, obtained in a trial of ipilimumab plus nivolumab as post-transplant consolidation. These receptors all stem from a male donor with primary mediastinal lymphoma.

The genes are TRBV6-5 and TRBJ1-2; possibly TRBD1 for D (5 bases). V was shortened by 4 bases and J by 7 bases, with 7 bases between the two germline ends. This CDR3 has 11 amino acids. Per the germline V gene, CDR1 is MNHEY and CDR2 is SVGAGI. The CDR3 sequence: CASSWGRGYTF. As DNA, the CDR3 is TGTGCCAGCAGTTGGGGACGTGGCTACACCTTC.

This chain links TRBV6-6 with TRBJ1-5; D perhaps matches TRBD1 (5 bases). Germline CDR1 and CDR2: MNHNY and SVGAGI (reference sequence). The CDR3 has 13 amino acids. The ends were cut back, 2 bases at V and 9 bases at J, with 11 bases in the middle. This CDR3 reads CASSYDSSRPQHF. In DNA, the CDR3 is TGTGCCAGCAGTTACGACAGCAGTCGGCCCCAGCATTTT.

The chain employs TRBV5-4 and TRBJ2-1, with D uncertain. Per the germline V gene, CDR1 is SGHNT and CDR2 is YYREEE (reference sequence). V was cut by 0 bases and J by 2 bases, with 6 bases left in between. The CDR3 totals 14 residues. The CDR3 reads CASSLVGPYNEQFF. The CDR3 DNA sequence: TGTGCCAGCAGCTTGGTCGGACCCTACAATGAGCAGTTCTTC.

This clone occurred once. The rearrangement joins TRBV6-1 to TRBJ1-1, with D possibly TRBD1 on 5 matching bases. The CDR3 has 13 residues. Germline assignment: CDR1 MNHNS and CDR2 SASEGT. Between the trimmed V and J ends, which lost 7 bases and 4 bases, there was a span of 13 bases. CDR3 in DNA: TGTGCCAGCACCTTATGGGGGGGCACTGAAGCTTTCTTT. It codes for CASTLWGGTEAFF.

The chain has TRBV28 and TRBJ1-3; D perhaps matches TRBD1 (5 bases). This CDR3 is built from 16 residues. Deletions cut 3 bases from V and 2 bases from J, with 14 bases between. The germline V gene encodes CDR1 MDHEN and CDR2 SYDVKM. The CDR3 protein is CASSFQGQIPGNTIYF. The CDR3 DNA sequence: TGTGCCAGCAGTTTTCAGGGCCAAATCCCTGGAAACACCATATATTTT.